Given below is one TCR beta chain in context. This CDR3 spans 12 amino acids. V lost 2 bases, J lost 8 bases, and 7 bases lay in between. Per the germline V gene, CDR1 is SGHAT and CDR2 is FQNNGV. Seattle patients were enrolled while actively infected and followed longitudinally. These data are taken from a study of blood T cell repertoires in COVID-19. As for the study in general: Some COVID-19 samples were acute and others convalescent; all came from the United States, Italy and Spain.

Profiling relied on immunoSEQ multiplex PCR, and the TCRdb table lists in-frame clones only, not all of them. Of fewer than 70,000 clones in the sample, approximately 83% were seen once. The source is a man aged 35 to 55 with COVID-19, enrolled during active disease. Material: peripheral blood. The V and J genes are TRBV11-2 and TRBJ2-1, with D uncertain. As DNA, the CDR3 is TGTGCCAGCAGCTTATCTCCCTATGAGCAGTTCTTC. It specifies CASSLSPYEQFF. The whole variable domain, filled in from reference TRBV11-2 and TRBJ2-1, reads EAGVAQSPRYKIIEKRQSVAFWCNPISGHATLYWYQQILGQGPKLLIQFQNNGVVDDSQLPKDRFSAERLKGVDSTLKIQPAKLEDSAVYLCASSLSPYEQFFGPGTRLTVL.